The clone carrying this T cell receptor beta chain was detected only a few times. Its antigen is as yet unknown. The data were taken from a study of T-cell memory formation after mild COVID-19. MiXCR was run by TCRdb on the 5' RACE reads, yielding one entry per CDR3 protein. This sample has 470,000 or so distinct CDR3 sequences, with 15% to 20% found just once. The CDR3 is 12 amino acids. CDR1 SQVTM and CDR2 ANQGSEA come from the germline V gene. V shed 5 bases, J shed 0 bases, and the junction held 1 base outside the gene matches. Broader study findings: A subset of responding clones appeared in pre-infection memory, suggesting cross-reactive memory joined. Mostly located in CM and EM were contracting CD4+ clones, with contracting CD8+ clones located in EMRA.

The receptor's source is an adult woman who had mild COVID-19 (a few samples of this study predate the infection). Cell type and time point are not known. V is TRBV29-1 and J is TRBJ2-7, with 7 bases that match TRBD2. The sample taken for sequencing was PBMCs or a T cell subset sorted from them (not recorded which). CDR3 loop: CSVSGISYEQYF. In DNA form, the CDR3 reads TGCAGCGTTAGCGGGATCTCCTACGAGCAGTACTTC.